This T cell receptor (beta chain) appears in the sequencing data of a study of shared clonotypes between healthy human individuals. Study-level information: Serving as donors were two women and three men, whose ages spanned 18 to 49.

Donors included only healthy HIV-negative adults lacking recent acute infections or vaccinations. Unsorted PBMC DNA sequencing spanned ten immunoSEQ deep assay plates. Libraries were prepared by immunoSEQ multiplex PCR; TCRdb keeps only in-frame clonotypes and omits some of them. This sample carries approximately 500,000 clones, less than 85% of them seen once, and the ten largest clones take 10% to 15%. Per germline, CDR1 SGHTA and CDR2 FQGNSA. The germline V and J ends were trimmed by 2 bases and 7 bases, with 27 bases remaining between them. This CDR3 is 18 amino acids long. The sequence came from a woman between 40 and 55 years old in good health. Some clones in this sample may be carry-over from other donors' samples. Sequenced: PBMCs. This chain links TRBV7-2 with TRBJ2-7, with D possibly TRBD1 on 6 matching bases. The CDR3 region is CASSLTPGTSSELWEQYF. Written as DNA, the CDR3 is TGTGCCAGCAGCTTAACGCCCGGGACATCTTCCGAATTGTGGGAGCAGTACTTC.